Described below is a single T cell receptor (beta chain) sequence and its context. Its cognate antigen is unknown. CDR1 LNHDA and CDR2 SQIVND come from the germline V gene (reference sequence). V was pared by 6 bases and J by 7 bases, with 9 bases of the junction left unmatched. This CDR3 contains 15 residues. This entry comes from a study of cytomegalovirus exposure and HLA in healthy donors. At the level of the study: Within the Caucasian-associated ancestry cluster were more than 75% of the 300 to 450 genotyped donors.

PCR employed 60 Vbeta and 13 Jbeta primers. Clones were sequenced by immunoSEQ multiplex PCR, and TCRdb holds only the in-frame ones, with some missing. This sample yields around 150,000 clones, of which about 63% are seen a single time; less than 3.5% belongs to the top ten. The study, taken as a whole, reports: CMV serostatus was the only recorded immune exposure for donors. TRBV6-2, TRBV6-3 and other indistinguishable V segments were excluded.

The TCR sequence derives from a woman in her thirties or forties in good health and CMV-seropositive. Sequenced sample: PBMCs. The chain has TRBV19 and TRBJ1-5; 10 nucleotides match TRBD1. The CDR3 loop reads CASSSGTGAIQPQHF. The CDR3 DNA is TGTGCCAGTAGCTCCGGGACAGGGGCGATCCAGCCCCAGCATTTT.